This passage covers 18 T cell receptor beta chains from one sample sequenced in a study of blood T cell repertoires in COVID-19. Using immunoSEQ multiplex PCR, the repertoire was profiled, and TCRdb retains in-frame clones only, with some absent. The repertoire consists of about half a million clones, with 70% to 90% occurring once and the leading ten covering 3.2%. Specimen: peripheral blood. The receptor source for this set is a human donor in a cohort sampled during active COVID-19.

V and J are TRBV19 and TRBJ2-7; TRBD2 matches 8 bases. The CDR3 loop spans 16 amino acids. Per the germline V gene, CDR1 is LNHDA and CDR2 is SQIVND (reference sequence). The junction had 11 bases not matched to a gene; V was cut back by 3 bases and J by 4 bases. DNA for the CDR3: TGTGCCAGTAGTATCGGCGGGGGGTCAATTTATTACGAGCAGTACTTC. This translates into CASSIGGGSIYYEQYF.

CDR3 loop: CSVGRAPGEQYF. The CDR3 DNA sequence: TGCAGCGTTGGGAGGGCCCCGGGCGAGCAGTACTTC. V and J are TRBV29-1 and TRBJ2-7; a possible D gene is TRBD2 (6 bases). Germline values: CDR1 SQVTM, CDR2 ANQGSEA. Trimming removed 4 bases from V and 6 bases from J, with 13 bases in between. The CDR3 extends over 12 amino acids.

The CDR3 spells CASSLQGNTEAFF. In DNA, the CDR3 is TGTGCCAGCAGCTTACAGGGGAACACTGAAGCTTTCTTT. The chain couples TRBV7-3 to TRBJ1-1; D might be TRBD1 (5 bases). The CDR3 sequence is 13 residues long. Per germline, CDR1 SGHTA and CDR2 FQGTGA. Trimming stripped 2 bases from V and 1 base from J, with 5 bases between.

The chain carries TRBV4-2 and TRBJ1-3, with D hard to call. The V and J ends lost 4 bases and 0 bases respectively, with 7 bases between them. Germline V lookup: CDR1 LGHNA, CDR2 YNFKEQ. CDR3 size: 14 residues. The CDR3 DNA sequence: TGTGCCAGCAGCCCGAGTATCTCTGGAAACACCATATATTTT. Its protein product is CASSPSISGNTIYF.

This sequence joins TRBV19 and TRBJ1-1; D unresolved. The CDR3 is 13 residues long. V was clipped by 5 bases and J by 0 bases, with 7 bases between them. CDR1 and CDR2 from the germline V gene are LNHDA and SQIVND (reference sequence). CDR3 in DNA: TGTGCCAGTAGTGATACACTGAACACTGAAGCTTTCTTT. It translates to CASSDTLNTEAFF.

This clone was recorded once. The gene calls are TRBV3-1 (or the pseudogene TRBV3-2) and TRBJ2-5; TRBD2 aligns across 10 bases. The CDR3 is 14 residues long. J gave up 4 bases and V 2 bases, and 1 base lay outside the gene matches. CDR1 is LGHDT, CDR2 YNNKEL, per germline (reference sequence). The DNA of the CDR3 is TGTGCCAGCAGCCAATGGACTAGCGGAGAGACCCAGTACTTC. Translating it yields CASSQWTSGETQYF.

V usage is TRBV5-1 and J usage is TRBJ1-2, with 10 positions matching TRBD1. The germline gives CDR1 SGHRS, CDR2 YFSETQ. Trimming at V came to 4 bases and at J to 6 bases, leaving 3 bases not matched to a gene. The CDR3 sequence is 13 residues long. The CDR3 sequence: CASSRDRGDGYTF. The CDR3 DNA follows: TGCGCCAGCAGCAGGGACAGGGGAGATGGCTACACCTTC. The full variable domain, with the rest looked up from reference TRBV5-1 and TRBJ1-2, is KAGVTQTPRYLIKTRGQQVTLSCSPISGHRSVSWYQQTPGQGLQFLFEYFSETQRNKGNFPGRFSGRQFSNSRSEMNVSTLELGDSALYLCASSRDRGDGYTFGSGTRLTVV.

This rearrangement joins TRBV7-9 to TRBJ2-1; D gene unclear. The V gene's germline CDR1 is SEHNR and CDR2 FQNEAQ (reference sequence). The ends were cut back, 1 base at V and 9 bases at J, with 7 bases in the middle. The CDR3 extends over 12 amino acids. The CDR3 coding sequence is TGTGCCAGCAGCTTAGACTATCTTGAGCAGTTCTTC. Translation gives CASSLDYLEQFF.

The V and J genes are TRBV5-4 and TRBJ2-1, with D possibly being TRBD2 (6 bases). CDR1 is SGHNT and CDR2 is YYREEE in the germline V gene (reference sequence). CDR3 size: 15 residues. The V gene lost 4 bases and the J gene lost 2 bases, with 13 bases spanning the gap. The CDR3 DNA follows: TGTGCCAGCAGCGTTTTAGCGGTCGCCTACAATGAGCAGTTCTTC. This codes for CASSVLAVAYNEQFF.

In its sample, this clone was seen once. The genes are TRBV6-5 and TRBJ2-2, with TRBD1 identical over 8 bases. The germline V gene has CDR1 MNHEY and CDR2 SVGAGI. V lost 5 bases and J lost 7; bases outside the gene matches: 6. This CDR3 region has 14 residues. The CDR3 DNA reads TGTGCCAGCAGTAAGGACAGGGCGGGCGGGGAGCTGTTTTTT. Protein: CASSKDRAGGELFF.

This chain links TRBV4-3 with TRBJ1-2; the match to TRBD1 covers 7 bases. The V gene end was trimmed by 4 bases and the J gene end by 7 bases; junction bases not matched to a gene: 15. The V gene's germline CDR1 is LGHNA and CDR2 YSLEER. The length of the CDR3 is 16 residues. The CDR3 nucleotides are TGCGCCAGCAGCCTAAGAAGAGGGGCAGGGGGTAGTGGCTACACCTTC. It translates to CASSLRRGAGGSGYTF.

CDR3 residues: CASSLRQGDSPLHF. CDR3 DNA sequence: TGTGCCAGCAGTTTACGGCAGGGGGATTCACCCCTCCACTTT. This sequence joins TRBV28 and TRBJ1-6, with 7 positions matching TRBD1. Germline lookup yields CDR1 MDHEN and CDR2 SYDVKM. V dropped 2 bases and J dropped 8; count of bases not matched to a gene: 3. The CDR3 length is 14 residues.

The rearrangement links TRBV18 to TRBJ2-2; D may be TRBD1 (6 bases). With 2 bases removed from V and 3 bases from J, the gap between germline ends came to 19 bases. CDR3 length: 18 amino acids. Germline assignment: CDR1 KGHSH and CDR2 LQKENI. The CDR3 loop is CASSPTLQGGAYTGELFF. CDR3 DNA: TGTGCCAGCTCACCAACTTTACAAGGGGGAGCCTACACCGGGGAGCTGTTTTTT.

The table lists this clone with a few counts. The chain couples TRBV7-2 to TRBJ2-7; 10 positions agree with TRBD2. The CDR3 is 15 amino acids. The V and J ends lost 1 base and 6 bases, in that order; junction bases with no gene match: 6. CDR1 is SGHTA and CDR2 is FQGNSA in the germline V gene. CDR3 loop: CASSLVRLAGVEQYF. As DNA, the CDR3 is TGTGCCAGCAGCTTAGTCAGGCTAGCGGGAGTCGAGCAGTACTTC.

This chain uses TRBV28 with TRBJ1-4; D not certain. Trimming removed 7 bases from V and 3 bases from J, with 9 bases in between. This CDR3 comprises 13 residues. The germline V gene has CDR1 MDHEN and CDR2 SYDVKM. The DNA for the CDR3 is TGTGCCAGCAACGAGGGTGCTAATGAAAAACTGTTTTTT. Translation: CASNEGANEKLFF. Full variable domain (remainder filled in from reference TRBV28 and TRBJ1-4): DVKVTQSSRYLVKRTGEKVFLECVQDMDHENMFWYRQDPGLGLRLIYFSYDVKMKEKGDIPEGYSVSREKKERFSLILESASTNQTSMYLCASNEGANEKLFFGSGTQLSVL.

The chain combines TRBV28 with TRBJ1-5, with a possible D match to TRBD1 (6 bases). The CDR3 length is 14 residues. V lost 5 bases to trimming and J lost 9 bases, with 17 bases between them. Germline V lookup: CDR1 MDHEN, CDR2 SYDVKM. The CDR3 sequence is CASSTGTRFRPQHF. CDR3 DNA sequence: TGTGCCAGCAGTACAGGGACCCGATTCAGGCCCCAGCATTTT.

V usage is TRBV6-5 and J usage is TRBJ2-2; perhaps TRBD2 as D (6 bases). Germline-derived CDR1 and CDR2 are MNHEY and SVGAGI. The CDR3 is 15 residues long. CDR3 DNA: TGTGCGACCCGTGGTGCGGGACCGAACACCGGGGAGCTGTTTTTT. Translation gives CATRGAGPNTGELFF.

The chain is built from TRBV7-2 and TRBJ2-7, with D maybe TRBD2 (5 bases). Deletions cut 5 bases from V and 3 bases from J, with 8 bases between. Germline values: CDR1 SGHTA, CDR2 FQGNSA. The CDR3 spans 12 residues. The CDR3 loop reads CASSPGFYEQYF. For the CDR3, the DNA is TGTGCCAGCAGCCCGGGATTCTACGAGCAGTACTTC.